Listed below are T cell receptor beta chains from one sample, sequenced in a study of patients and donors after allogeneic stem cell transplantation. Using its own MiXCR run on the RT-PCR reads, TCRdb lists one record per CDR3 protein. The repertoire includes about 960,000 distinct CDR3 sequences, over 15% of them detected once, and 5% to 6.5% sits in the top ten. Sequenced sample: blood, either unsorted or a sorted T cell fraction (not recorded which). The receptors here all came from a human donor who was either an allogeneic HSCT recipient or a stem cell or donor lymphocyte infusion donor (not recorded which). It is not recorded whose cells these are; they may come from a transplant donor. CDR3s include the opening cysteine and the closing phenylalanine or tryptophan. Each record gives: CDR3 DNA, CDR3 protein, J gene, D gene, V gene, clone size, CDR3 length. The D gene is left open where the match is weak. Expanded clones get a size class; other rows say once, few or many, or leave the size out.

cdr3_nt: TGTGCCACCAGCAGAGATCTGATTGTCGATGTTGGCACTGAAGCTTTCTTT
cdr3_aa: CATSRDLIVDVGTEAFF
j_call: TRBJ1-1
d_call: NA
v_call: TRBV15
clone_size: NA
cdr3_length: 17

cdr3_nt: TGTGCCAGCAGTCCCCGCGGGAGCTTTGGGGCCAACGTCCTGACTTTC
cdr3_aa: CASSPRGSFGANVLTF
j_call: TRBJ2-6
d_call: TRBD2
v_call: TRBV12-3/TRBV12-4
clone_size: few
cdr3_length: 16

cdr3_nt: TGCAGTGCTAGAGTTGTGAAAAAGACTCCCCACAGCACAGATACGCAGTATTTT
cdr3_aa: CSARVVKKTPHSTDTQYF
j_call: TRBJ2-3
d_call: NA
v_call: TRBV20-1
clone_size: few
cdr3_length: 18

cdr3_nt: TGCAGTGCTAGGGTTCCCTTGACTAGCGGTGAGCAGTTCTTC
cdr3_aa: CSARVPLTSGEQFF
j_call: TRBJ2-1
d_call: TRBD2
v_call: TRBV20-1
clone_size: many
cdr3_length: 14

cdr3_nt: TGTGCCAGCAGTGTGGACAGGACCTCCTACGAGCAGTACTTC
cdr3_aa: CASSVDRTSYEQYF
j_call: TRBJ2-7
d_call: TRBD1
v_call: TRBV25-1
clone_size: few
cdr3_length: 14

cdr3_nt: TGTGCCAGCAGCCAAGATTCTAGAGGACTTAGCAATGAGCAGTTCTTC
cdr3_aa: CASSQDSRGLSNEQFF
j_call: TRBJ2-1
d_call: NA
v_call: TRBV4-2
clone_size: NA
cdr3_length: 16

cdr3_nt: TGTGCCAGCAGTCCCGGGACACACACCGGGGAGCTGTTTTTT
cdr3_aa: CASSPGTHTGELFF
j_call: TRBJ2-2
d_call: NA
v_call: TRBV2
clone_size: few
cdr3_length: 14

cdr3_nt: TGTGCCAGCGGGTCCCGGGCCAGCGGTGACAAAAACATTCAGTACTTC
cdr3_aa: CASGSRASGDKNIQYF
j_call: TRBJ2-4
d_call: NA
v_call: TRBV2
clone_size: NA
cdr3_length: 16

cdr3_nt: TGTGCCAGCAGTCCCCAATCCGGGACAGCCGCCTACGAGCAGTACTTC
cdr3_aa: CASSPQSGTAAYEQYF
j_call: TRBJ2-7
d_call: TRBD1
v_call: TRBV6-1
clone_size: few
cdr3_length: 16

cdr3_nt: TGCGCCAGCAGCTCCCAAGCGGGCTCCTACAATGAGCAGTTCTTC
cdr3_aa: CASSSQAGSYNEQFF
j_call: TRBJ2-1
d_call: NA
v_call: TRBV5-1
clone_size: few
cdr3_length: 15

cdr3_nt: TGTGCCAGCAGCGTCATGTCGGGCAACACTGAAGCTTTCTTT
cdr3_aa: CASSVMSGNTEAFF
j_call: TRBJ1-1
d_call: NA
v_call: TRBV7-9
clone_size: NA
cdr3_length: 14

cdr3_nt: TGTGCCAGCAGCCAACCCCTAGCGGGGAGGGGCACTGAAGCTTTCTTT
cdr3_aa: CASSQPLAGRGTEAFF
j_call: TRBJ1-1
d_call: NA
v_call: TRBV4-2
clone_size: few
cdr3_length: 16

cdr3_nt: TGCGCCAGCAGGGTACAGGGGAACACAGATACGCAGTATTTT
cdr3_aa: CASRVQGNTDTQYF
j_call: TRBJ2-3
d_call: TRBD1
v_call: TRBV5-1
clone_size: few
cdr3_length: 14

cdr3_nt: TGTGCCAGCAGATTGACGACAGGACTACGTAACTATGGCTACACCTTC
cdr3_aa: CASRLTTGLRNYGYTF
j_call: TRBJ1-2
d_call: NA
v_call: TRBV6-2/TRBV6-3
clone_size: NA
cdr3_length: 16

cdr3_nt: TGTGCCAGCAGCCCGTTTTCGGGACTAGCGGGGAGCTGGGGCATGGACAATGAGCAGTTCTTC
cdr3_aa: CASSPFSGLAGSWGMDNEQFF
j_call: TRBJ2-1
d_call: TRBD2
v_call: TRBV14
clone_size: NA
cdr3_length: 21

cdr3_nt: TGCGCCAGCAGCTTGGCCACGGGGGGCGCATATGGCTACACCTTC
cdr3_aa: CASSLATGGAYGYTF
j_call: TRBJ1-2
d_call: NA
v_call: TRBV5-1
clone_size: few
cdr3_length: 15

cdr3_nt: TGCAGTGCTAGCCCGACTAGCGGATGGGAGCAGTACTTC
cdr3_aa: CSASPTSGWEQYF
j_call: TRBJ2-7
d_call: TRBD2
v_call: TRBV20-1
clone_size: NA
cdr3_length: 13

cdr3_nt: TGTGCCAGCAGCCAAGATCCCGGGACGGCGTCCCTCGAGCAGTACTTC
cdr3_aa: CASSQDPGTASLEQYF
j_call: TRBJ2-7
d_call: NA
v_call: TRBV4-2
clone_size: NA
cdr3_length: 16

cdr3_nt: TGTGCCAGCAGCGAAGATGGGGGGGACTATGGCTACACCTTC
cdr3_aa: CASSEDGGDYGYTF
j_call: TRBJ1-2
d_call: NA
v_call: TRBV9
clone_size: few
cdr3_length: 14

cdr3_nt: TGTGCCATCAGTGAGGGGACTAGCGGGAATGAGCAGTTCTTC
cdr3_aa: CAISEGTSGNEQFF
j_call: TRBJ2-1
d_call: TRBD2
v_call: TRBV10-3
clone_size: NA
cdr3_length: 14

cdr3_nt: TGTGCCAGCAGCTTCTTAATTAGCGGGGGGAACACCGGGGAGCTGTTTTTT
cdr3_aa: CASSFLISGGNTGELFF
j_call: TRBJ2-2
d_call: TRBD2
v_call: TRBV7-9
clone_size: NA
cdr3_length: 17

cdr3_nt: TGTGCCAGCAGCACCACCATGGGCCGGGGCTCCTACAATGAGCAGTTCTTC
cdr3_aa: CASSTTMGRGSYNEQFF
j_call: TRBJ2-1
d_call: NA
v_call: TRBV3-1
clone_size: NA
cdr3_length: 17

cdr3_nt: TGTGCCAGCTCACCTCTCACAGGGAGCACAGATACGCAGTATTTT
cdr3_aa: CASSPLTGSTDTQYF
j_call: TRBJ2-3
d_call: NA
v_call: TRBV18
clone_size: few
cdr3_length: 15

cdr3_nt: TGTGCCACCAGTGATTTGCCAGGGGTGGAAGGCTACACCTTC
cdr3_aa: CATSDLPGVEGYTF
j_call: TRBJ1-2
d_call: NA
v_call: TRBV24-1
clone_size: few
cdr3_length: 14

cdr3_nt: TGTGCCAGCAGCTTAGTGGGTAGCGGATCCTACAATGAGCAGTTCTTC
cdr3_aa: CASSLVGSGSYNEQFF
j_call: TRBJ2-1
d_call: NA
v_call: TRBV11-2
clone_size: few
cdr3_length: 16

cdr3_nt: TGTGCCAGCAGCCGAGCGGGAGGGCCGGGTGAGCAGTACTTC
cdr3_aa: CASSRAGGPGEQYF
j_call: TRBJ2-7
d_call: TRBD2
v_call: TRBV9
clone_size: NA
cdr3_length: 14

cdr3_nt: TGTGCCAGCACCACTCCGGGAGGGCAGTACAATGAGCAGTTCTTC
cdr3_aa: CASTTPGGQYNEQFF
j_call: TRBJ2-1
d_call: TRBD2
v_call: TRBV27
clone_size: NA
cdr3_length: 15

cdr3_nt: TGCGCCAGCAGCTTGGCCCCGGGACAGGGAAAAGAGACCCAGTACTTC
cdr3_aa: CASSLAPGQGKETQYF
j_call: TRBJ2-5
d_call: TRBD1
v_call: TRBV5-1
clone_size: NA
cdr3_length: 16

cdr3_nt: TGCGCCAGCAGCTTGATTCCGCGGGAGGGCCCCAATGAGCAGTTCTTC
cdr3_aa: CASSLIPREGPNEQFF
j_call: TRBJ2-1
d_call: TRBD2
v_call: TRBV5-1
clone_size: NA
cdr3_length: 16

cdr3_nt: TGTGCCACCGCGAGAAGGGGACAAGGGCCAGATACGCAGTATTTT
cdr3_aa: CATARRGQGPDTQYF
j_call: TRBJ2-3
d_call: NA
v_call: TRBV2
clone_size: NA
cdr3_length: 15

cdr3_nt: TGTGCCAGCAGCCAAGAGGCTGCCGGTGTGGGGGGGGAGACCCAGTACTTC
cdr3_aa: CASSQEAAGVGGETQYF
j_call: TRBJ2-5
d_call: TRBD2
v_call: TRBV4-2
clone_size: few
cdr3_length: 17

cdr3_nt: TGCAGTGCTCCTGGACTAGCGGGGGGCCAAGAGACCCAGTACTTC
cdr3_aa: CSAPGLAGGQETQYF
j_call: TRBJ2-5
d_call: TRBD2
v_call: TRBV20-1
clone_size: NA
cdr3_length: 15

cdr3_nt: TGCAGTGCGGAACGGGCGTCGGACGCCAACACTGAAGCTTTCTTT
cdr3_aa: CSAERASDANTEAFF
j_call: TRBJ1-1
d_call: NA
v_call: TRBV20-1
clone_size: few
cdr3_length: 15

cdr3_nt: TGTGCCAGCAGCTTAATCGGGGGCGAAGATACGCAGTATTTT
cdr3_aa: CASSLIGGEDTQYF
j_call: TRBJ2-3
d_call: NA
v_call: TRBV7-2
clone_size: few
cdr3_length: 14

cdr3_nt: TGTGCCAGCAGTACTTACGGACGTGGCTACGAGGGGCAGCCCCAGCATTTT
cdr3_aa: CASSTYGRGYEGQPQHF
j_call: TRBJ1-5
d_call: NA
v_call: TRBV6-1
clone_size: NA
cdr3_length: 17

cdr3_nt: TGTGCCAGCAGCAAACGGGGCGCCCGGCCCCAGCATTTT
cdr3_aa: CASSKRGARPQHF
j_call: TRBJ1-5
d_call: NA
v_call: TRBV21-1
clone_size: NA
cdr3_length: 13

cdr3_nt: TGTGCCAGCTCACCAGATAGGATAGGGGGCTCGGAAGCTTTCTTT
cdr3_aa: CASSPDRIGGSEAFF
j_call: TRBJ1-1
d_call: TRBD1
v_call: TRBV18
clone_size: NA
cdr3_length: 15

cdr3_nt: TGTGCCAGCAGGGACAGGTCTAGCAATCAGCCCCAGCATTTT
cdr3_aa: CASRDRSSNQPQHF
j_call: TRBJ1-5
d_call: TRBD1
v_call: TRBV2
clone_size: NA
cdr3_length: 14

cdr3_nt: TGTGCCAGCAGCGTCGGGCTTGCGGGGGGGTACCCCAACAATGAGCAGTTCTTC
cdr3_aa: CASSVGLAGGYPNNEQFF
j_call: TRBJ2-1
d_call: TRBD2
v_call: TRBV9
clone_size: few
cdr3_length: 18

cdr3_nt: TGTGCCAGCAGTGAGGAAAAGGGGATTACCGGGGAGCTGTTTTTT
cdr3_aa: CASSEEKGITGELFF
j_call: TRBJ2-2
d_call: NA
v_call: TRBV6-4
clone_size: few
cdr3_length: 15

cdr3_nt: TGCGCCAGCAGCGGGGGTGATCTAGACACCGGGGAGCTGTTTTTT
cdr3_aa: CASSGGDLDTGELFF
j_call: TRBJ2-2
d_call: NA
v_call: TRBV5-1
clone_size: NA
cdr3_length: 15

cdr3_nt: TGTGCCAGCAGCTTAGCGCACGGTCCACGCTACGAGCAGTACTTC
cdr3_aa: CASSLAHGPRYEQYF
j_call: TRBJ2-7
d_call: NA
v_call: TRBV7-9
clone_size: few
cdr3_length: 15

cdr3_nt: TGTGCCAGCAGTTTTCTAAGGGGACTTCTCTACGAGCAGTACTTC
cdr3_aa: CASSFLRGLLYEQYF
j_call: TRBJ2-7
d_call: NA
v_call: TRBV27
clone_size: NA
cdr3_length: 15

cdr3_nt: TGTGCCAGCAGCTTAGATTCGAGGGAGGGAGGAGGCGGCTACACCTTC
cdr3_aa: CASSLDSREGGGGYTF
j_call: TRBJ1-2
d_call: NA
v_call: TRBV11-3
clone_size: NA
cdr3_length: 16

cdr3_nt: TGTGCCAGCAGCTTAGCCTCCGGGACAGGGGTGCGACTTTTGAAGTACTTC
cdr3_aa: CASSLASGTGVRLLKYF
j_call: TRBJ2-7
d_call: TRBD1
v_call: TRBV7-9
clone_size: NA
cdr3_length: 17

cdr3_nt: TGCAGTGGATACTTCGTGGAGAGGTCTGAAGCTTTCTTT
cdr3_aa: CSGYFVERSEAFF
j_call: TRBJ1-1
d_call: NA
v_call: TRBV20-1
clone_size: few
cdr3_length: 13

cdr3_nt: TGCGCCAGCAGCTTGGAGAGGGGGTGGACCTACGAGCAGTACTTC
cdr3_aa: CASSLERGWTYEQYF
j_call: TRBJ2-7
d_call: NA
v_call: TRBV5-1
clone_size: many
cdr3_length: 15

cdr3_nt: TGCGCCAGCAGCTTGGAGGGACAGGGAATGTCCGGGGAGCTGTTTTTT
cdr3_aa: CASSLEGQGMSGELFF
j_call: TRBJ2-2
d_call: TRBD1
v_call: TRBV5-1
clone_size: NA
cdr3_length: 16

cdr3_nt: TGTGCCAGCAGTTTAGGCGGGGGCCAGGGTGGAGCTTTCTTT
cdr3_aa: CASSLGGGQGGAFF
j_call: TRBJ1-1
d_call: NA
v_call: TRBV12-3/TRBV12-4
clone_size: many
cdr3_length: 14

cdr3_nt: TGCGCCAGCAGCCATCCAGGGGGGTCCGGGGAGCTGTTTTTT
cdr3_aa: CASSHPGGSGELFF
j_call: TRBJ2-2
d_call: NA
v_call: TRBV4-1
clone_size: few
cdr3_length: 14

cdr3_nt: TGCGCCAGCAGCTGGTCGGGACTGTTTAATTCACCCCTCCACTTT
cdr3_aa: CASSWSGLFNSPLHF
j_call: TRBJ1-6
d_call: NA
v_call: TRBV5-1
clone_size: few
cdr3_length: 15

cdr3_nt: TGTGCCAGCAGCCACACCGACGCCGGCTTAAGATCCTACGAGCAGTACTTC
cdr3_aa: CASSHTDAGLRSYEQYF
j_call: TRBJ2-7
d_call: NA
v_call: TRBV5-6
clone_size: NA
cdr3_length: 17

cdr3_nt: TGTGCCAGCAGCACACAGGGGAGGATGGAGACCCAGTACTTC
cdr3_aa: CASSTQGRMETQYF
j_call: TRBJ2-5
d_call: NA
v_call: TRBV21-1
clone_size: few
cdr3_length: 14

cdr3_nt: TGTGCCAGCAGCGTTTTGGGGCTCCCGGGACAACCGAACACTGAAGCTTTCTTT
cdr3_aa: CASSVLGLPGQPNTEAFF
j_call: TRBJ1-1
d_call: NA
v_call: TRBV9
clone_size: NA
cdr3_length: 18